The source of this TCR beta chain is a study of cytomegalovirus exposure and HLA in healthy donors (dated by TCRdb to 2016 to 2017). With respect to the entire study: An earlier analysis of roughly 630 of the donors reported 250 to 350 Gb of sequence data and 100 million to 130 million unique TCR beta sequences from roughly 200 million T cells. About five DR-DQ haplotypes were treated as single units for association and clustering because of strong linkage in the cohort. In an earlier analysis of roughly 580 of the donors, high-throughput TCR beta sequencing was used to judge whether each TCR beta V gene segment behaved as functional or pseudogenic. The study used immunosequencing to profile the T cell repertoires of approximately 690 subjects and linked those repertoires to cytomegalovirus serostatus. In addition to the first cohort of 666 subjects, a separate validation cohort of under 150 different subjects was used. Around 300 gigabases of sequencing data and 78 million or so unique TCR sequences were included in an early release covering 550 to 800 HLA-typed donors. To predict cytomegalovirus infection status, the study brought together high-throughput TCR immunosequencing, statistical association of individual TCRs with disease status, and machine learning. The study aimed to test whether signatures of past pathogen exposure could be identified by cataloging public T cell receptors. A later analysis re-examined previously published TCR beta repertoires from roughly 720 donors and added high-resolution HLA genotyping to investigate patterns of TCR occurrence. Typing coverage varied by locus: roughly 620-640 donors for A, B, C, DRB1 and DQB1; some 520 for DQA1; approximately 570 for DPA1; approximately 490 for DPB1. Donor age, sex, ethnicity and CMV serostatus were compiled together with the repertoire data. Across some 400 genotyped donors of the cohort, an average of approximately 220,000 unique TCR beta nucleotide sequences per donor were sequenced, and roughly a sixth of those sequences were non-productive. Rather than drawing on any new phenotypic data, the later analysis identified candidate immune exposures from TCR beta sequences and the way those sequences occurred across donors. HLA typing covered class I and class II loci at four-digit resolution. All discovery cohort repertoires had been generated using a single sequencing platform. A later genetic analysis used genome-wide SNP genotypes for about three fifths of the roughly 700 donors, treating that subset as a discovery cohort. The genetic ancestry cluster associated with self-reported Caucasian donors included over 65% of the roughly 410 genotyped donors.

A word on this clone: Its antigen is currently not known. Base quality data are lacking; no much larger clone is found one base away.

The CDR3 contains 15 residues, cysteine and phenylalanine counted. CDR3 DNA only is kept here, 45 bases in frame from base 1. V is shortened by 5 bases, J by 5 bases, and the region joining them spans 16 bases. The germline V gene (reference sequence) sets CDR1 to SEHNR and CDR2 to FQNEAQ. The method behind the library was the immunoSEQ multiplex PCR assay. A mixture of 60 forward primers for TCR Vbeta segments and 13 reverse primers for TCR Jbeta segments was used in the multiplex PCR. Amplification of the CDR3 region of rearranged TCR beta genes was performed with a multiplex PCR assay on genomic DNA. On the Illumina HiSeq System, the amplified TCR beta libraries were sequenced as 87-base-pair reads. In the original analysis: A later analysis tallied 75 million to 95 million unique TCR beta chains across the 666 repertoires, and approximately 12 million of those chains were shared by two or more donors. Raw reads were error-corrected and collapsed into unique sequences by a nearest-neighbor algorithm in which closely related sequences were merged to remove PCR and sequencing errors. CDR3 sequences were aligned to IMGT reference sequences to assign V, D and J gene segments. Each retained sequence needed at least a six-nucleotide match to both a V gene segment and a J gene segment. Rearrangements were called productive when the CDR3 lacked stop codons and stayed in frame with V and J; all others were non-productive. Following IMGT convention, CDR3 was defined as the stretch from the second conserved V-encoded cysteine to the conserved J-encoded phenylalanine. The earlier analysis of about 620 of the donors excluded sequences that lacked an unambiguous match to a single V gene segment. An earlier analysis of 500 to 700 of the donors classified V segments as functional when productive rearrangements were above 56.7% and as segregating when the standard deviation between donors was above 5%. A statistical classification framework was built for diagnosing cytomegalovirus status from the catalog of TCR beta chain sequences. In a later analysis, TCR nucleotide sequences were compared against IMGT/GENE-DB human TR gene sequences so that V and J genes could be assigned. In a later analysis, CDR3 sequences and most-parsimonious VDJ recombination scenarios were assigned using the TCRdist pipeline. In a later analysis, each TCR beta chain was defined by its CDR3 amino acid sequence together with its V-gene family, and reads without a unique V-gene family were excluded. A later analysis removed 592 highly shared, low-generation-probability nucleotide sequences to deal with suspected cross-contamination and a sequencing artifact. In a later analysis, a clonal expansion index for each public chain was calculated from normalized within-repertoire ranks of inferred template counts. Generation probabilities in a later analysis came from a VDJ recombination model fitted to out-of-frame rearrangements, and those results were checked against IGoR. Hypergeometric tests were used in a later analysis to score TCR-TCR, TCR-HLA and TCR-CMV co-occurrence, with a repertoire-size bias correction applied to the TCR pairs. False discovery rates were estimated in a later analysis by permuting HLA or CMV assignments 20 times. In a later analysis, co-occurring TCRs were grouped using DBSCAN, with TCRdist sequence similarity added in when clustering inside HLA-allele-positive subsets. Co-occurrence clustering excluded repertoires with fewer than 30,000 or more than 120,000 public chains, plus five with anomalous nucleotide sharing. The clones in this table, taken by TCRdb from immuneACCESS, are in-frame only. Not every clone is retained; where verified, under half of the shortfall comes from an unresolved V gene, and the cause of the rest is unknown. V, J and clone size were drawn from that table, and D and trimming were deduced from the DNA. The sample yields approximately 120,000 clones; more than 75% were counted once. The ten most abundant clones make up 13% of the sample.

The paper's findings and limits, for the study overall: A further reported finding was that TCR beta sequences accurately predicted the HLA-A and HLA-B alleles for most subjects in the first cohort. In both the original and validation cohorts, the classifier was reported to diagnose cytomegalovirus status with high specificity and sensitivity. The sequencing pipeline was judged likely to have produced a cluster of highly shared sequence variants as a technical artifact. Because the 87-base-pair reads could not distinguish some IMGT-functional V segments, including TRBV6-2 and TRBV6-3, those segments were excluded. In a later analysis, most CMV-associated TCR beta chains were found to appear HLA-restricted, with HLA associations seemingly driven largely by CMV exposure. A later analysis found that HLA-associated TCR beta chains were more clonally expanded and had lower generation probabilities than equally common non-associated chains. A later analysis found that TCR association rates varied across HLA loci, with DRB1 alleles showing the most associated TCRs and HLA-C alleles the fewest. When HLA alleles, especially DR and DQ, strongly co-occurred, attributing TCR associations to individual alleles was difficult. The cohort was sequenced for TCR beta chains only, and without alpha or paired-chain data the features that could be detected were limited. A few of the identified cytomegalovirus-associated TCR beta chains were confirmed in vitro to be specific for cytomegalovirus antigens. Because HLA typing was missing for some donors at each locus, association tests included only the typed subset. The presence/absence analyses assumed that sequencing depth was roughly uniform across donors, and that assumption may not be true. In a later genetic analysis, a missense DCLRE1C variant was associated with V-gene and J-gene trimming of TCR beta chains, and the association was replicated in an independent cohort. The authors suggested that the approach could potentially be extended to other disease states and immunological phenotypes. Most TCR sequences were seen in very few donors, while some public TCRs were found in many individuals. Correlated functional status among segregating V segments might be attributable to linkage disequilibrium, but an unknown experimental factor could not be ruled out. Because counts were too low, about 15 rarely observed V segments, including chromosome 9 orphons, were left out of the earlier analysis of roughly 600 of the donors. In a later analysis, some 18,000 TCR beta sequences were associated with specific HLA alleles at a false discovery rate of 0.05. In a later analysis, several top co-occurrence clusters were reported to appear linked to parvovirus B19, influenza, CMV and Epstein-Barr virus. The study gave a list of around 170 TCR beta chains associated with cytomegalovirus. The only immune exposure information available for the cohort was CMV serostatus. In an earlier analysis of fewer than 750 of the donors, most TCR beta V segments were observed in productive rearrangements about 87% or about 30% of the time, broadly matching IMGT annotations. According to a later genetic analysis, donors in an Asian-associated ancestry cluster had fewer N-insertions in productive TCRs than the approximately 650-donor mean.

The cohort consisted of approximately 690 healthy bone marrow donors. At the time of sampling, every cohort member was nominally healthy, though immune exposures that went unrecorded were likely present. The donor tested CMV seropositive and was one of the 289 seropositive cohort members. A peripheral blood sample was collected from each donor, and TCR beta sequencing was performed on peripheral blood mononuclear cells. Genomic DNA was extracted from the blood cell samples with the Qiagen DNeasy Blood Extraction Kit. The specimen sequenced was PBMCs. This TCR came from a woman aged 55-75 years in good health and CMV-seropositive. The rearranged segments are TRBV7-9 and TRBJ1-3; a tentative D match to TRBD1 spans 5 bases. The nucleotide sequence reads TGTGCCAGCAGCACAGCCGCCAGGGCCCGAAACACCATATATTTT. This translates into CASSTAARARNTIYF.